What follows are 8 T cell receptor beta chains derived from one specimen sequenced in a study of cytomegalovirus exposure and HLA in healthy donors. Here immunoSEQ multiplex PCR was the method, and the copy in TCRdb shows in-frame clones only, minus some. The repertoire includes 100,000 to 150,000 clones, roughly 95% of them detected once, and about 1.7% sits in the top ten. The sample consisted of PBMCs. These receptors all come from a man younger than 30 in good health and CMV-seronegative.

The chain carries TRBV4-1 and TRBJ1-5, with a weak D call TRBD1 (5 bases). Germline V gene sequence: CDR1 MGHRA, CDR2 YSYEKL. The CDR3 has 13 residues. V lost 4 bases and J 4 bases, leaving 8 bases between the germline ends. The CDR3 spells CASSPQGNQPQHF. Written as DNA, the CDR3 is TGCGCCAGCAGCCCCCAGGGTAATCAGCCCCAGCATTTT.

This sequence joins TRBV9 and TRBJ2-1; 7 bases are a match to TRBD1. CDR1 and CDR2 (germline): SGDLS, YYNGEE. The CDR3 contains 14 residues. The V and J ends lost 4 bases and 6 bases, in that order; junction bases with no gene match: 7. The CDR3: CASSSRTGSNEQFF. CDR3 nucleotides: TGTGCCAGCAGCTCCCGGACAGGAAGCAATGAGCAGTTCTTC.

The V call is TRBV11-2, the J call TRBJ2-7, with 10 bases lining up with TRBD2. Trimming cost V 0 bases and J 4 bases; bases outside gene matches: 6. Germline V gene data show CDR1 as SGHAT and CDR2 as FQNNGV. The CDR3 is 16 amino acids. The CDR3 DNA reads TGTGCCAGCAGCTTAGAGCTAGCGGGAGAGTTTTACGAGCAGTACTTC. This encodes CASSLELAGEFYEQYF.

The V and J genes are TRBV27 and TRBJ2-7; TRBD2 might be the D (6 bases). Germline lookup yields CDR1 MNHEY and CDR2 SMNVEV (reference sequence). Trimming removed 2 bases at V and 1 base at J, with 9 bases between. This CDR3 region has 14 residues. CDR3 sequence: CASSLIAASYEQYF. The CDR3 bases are TGTGCCAGCAGTTTAATAGCGGCATCCTACGAGCAGTACTTC.

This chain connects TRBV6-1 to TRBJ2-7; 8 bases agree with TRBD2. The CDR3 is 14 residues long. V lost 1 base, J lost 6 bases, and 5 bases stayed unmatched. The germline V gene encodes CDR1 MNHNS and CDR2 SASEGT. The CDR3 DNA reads TGTGCCAGCAGTGAAGTCGTAAGCGGGGGCGAGCAGTACTTC. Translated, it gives CASSEVVSGGEQYF.

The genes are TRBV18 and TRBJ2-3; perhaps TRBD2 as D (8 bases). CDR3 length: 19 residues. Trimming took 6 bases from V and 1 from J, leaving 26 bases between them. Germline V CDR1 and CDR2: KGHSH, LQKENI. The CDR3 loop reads CASSGTAGGAGDGTDTQYF. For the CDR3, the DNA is TGTGCCAGCTCCGGAACCGCAGGGGGAGCGGGGGACGGCACAGATACGCAGTATTTT. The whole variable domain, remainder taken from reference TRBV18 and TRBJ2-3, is NAGVMQNPRHLVRRRGQEARLRCSPMKGHSHVYWYRQLPEEGLKFMVYLQKENIIDESGMPKERFSAEFPKEGPSILRIQQVVRGDSAAYFCASSGTAGGAGDGTDTQYFGPGTRLTVL.

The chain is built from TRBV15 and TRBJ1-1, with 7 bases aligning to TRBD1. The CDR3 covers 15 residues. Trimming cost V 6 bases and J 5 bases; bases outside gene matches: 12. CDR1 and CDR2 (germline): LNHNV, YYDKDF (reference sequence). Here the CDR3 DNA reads TGTGCCACCAGTCCAGTCCGACAGGGAGGAACTGAAGCTTTCTTT. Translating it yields CATSPVRQGGTEAFF. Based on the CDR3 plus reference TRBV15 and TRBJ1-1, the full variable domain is DAMVIQNPRYQVTQFGKPVTLSCSQTLNHNVMYWYQQKSSQAPKLLFHYYDKDFNNEADTPDNFQSRRPNTSFCFLDIRSPGLGDTAMYLCATSPVRQGGTEAFFGQGTRLTVV.

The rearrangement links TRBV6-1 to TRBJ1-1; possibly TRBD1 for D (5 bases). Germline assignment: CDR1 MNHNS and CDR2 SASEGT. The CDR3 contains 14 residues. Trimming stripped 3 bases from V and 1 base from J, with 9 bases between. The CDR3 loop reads CASSDRGRNTEAFF. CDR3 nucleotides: TGTGCCAGCAGTGATAGGGGAAGGAACACTGAAGCTTTCTTT.